This TCR beta chain was found in a study of technical replicates of blood from a handful of donors. In germline, CDR1 is SGHTA, CDR2 FQGNSA. V was clipped by 8 bases and J by 0 bases, with 12 bases between them. CDR3 size: 14 residues. Data came from immunoSEQ multiplex PCR; TCRdb stores just in-frame clones and leaves some out. The data contain over 85,000 clones, about 96% of them singletons. This sequence joins TRBV7-2 and TRBJ2-3; D is possibly TRBD1 (6 bases). Source material: T cells isolated from PBMCs. The sequence was collected from a human donor in good health. DNA of the CDR3: TGTGCCAGCCTAAACAGGGCTAGCACAGATACGCAGTATTTT. It encodes CASLNRASTDTQYF.